A selection of T cell receptor beta chains follows, all from one sample in a study of cytomegalovirus exposure and HLA in healthy donors. Repertoires were generated with immunoSEQ multiplex PCR, while TCRdb's copy carries only in-frame clones and drops some. The table shows 55,000 to 70,000 clones, with about 81% occurring only once. The sequenced sample was PBMCs. Receptors originate from a woman aged 25 to 45 in good health and CMV-seronegative. Each CDR3 is given with its conserved first and last residue. Each record gives: D gene, V gene, clone size, J gene, CDR3 protein, CDR3 DNA. D genes are given only for firm matches. Size is stated for part of the rows, as once, few or many counts, or as a class when the clone is expanded.

>.|TRBV27|.|TRBJ2-1
CASSFDSGENEQFF
TGTGCCAGCAGTTTTGATTCGGGGGAGAATGAGCAGTTCTTC
>TRBD1|TRBV5-1|.|TRBJ1-1
CASSLGTVDTEAFF
TGCGCCAGCAGCCTAGGGACAGTTGACACTGAAGCTTTCTTT
>TRBD1|TRBV27|.|TRBJ2-7
CASSITGVALYEQYF
TGTGCCAGCAGTATAACAGGGGTAGCGTTGTACGAGCAGTACTTC
>.|TRBV6-1|.|TRBJ1-3
CASSDMSFGNTIYF
TGTGCCAGCAGTGATATGAGTTTCGGAAACACCATATATTTT
>.|TRBV7-2|.|TRBJ2-3
CASSSRSSSTDTQYF
TGTGCCAGCAGCTCGCGATCTTCTAGCACAGATACGCAGTATTTT
>TRBD2|TRBV11-3|.|TRBJ2-1
CASSRTRTSEQFF
TGTGCCAGCAGCCGCACCCGGACTAGCGAGCAGTTCTTC
>.|TRBV9|.|TRBJ2-1
CASSPLVVSGSGEQFF
TGTGCCAGCAGCCCCCTGGTCGTATCGGGATCCGGCGAGCAGTTCTTC
>TRBD2|TRBV13|.|TRBJ2-2
CASSFSGRGTGELFF
TGTGCCAGCAGCTTTAGCGGGAGGGGGACCGGGGAGCTGTTTTTT
>.|TRBV7-3|.|TRBJ2-3
CASSFMGAPRDTQYF
TGTGCCAGCAGCTTTATGGGGGCACCGAGAGATACGCAGTATTTT
>.|TRBV9|.|TRBJ1-2
CASSVQGNYGYTF
TGTGCCAGCAGCGTGCAGGGGAACTATGGCTACACCTTC
>TRBD1|TRBV7-6|.|TRBJ1-2
CASSPGTGPTPRSSGYTF
TGTGCCAGCAGCCCAGGGACAGGGCCAACCCCCCGCTCGAGCGGCTACACCTTC
>TRBD1|TRBV6-5|few|TRBJ1-3
CASTRGLGNTIYF
TGTGCCAGCACCAGGGGGCTTGGAAACACCATATATTTT
>.|TRBV28|.|TRBJ2-5
CASSLRAGDGETQYF
TGTGCCAGCAGTTTACGGGCAGGGGACGGGGAGACCCAGTACTTC
>TRBD1|TRBV30|few|TRBJ1-6
CAWSGNRGLNSPLHF
TGTGCCTGGAGTGGAAACAGGGGCTTGAATTCACCCCTCCACTTT
>.|TRBV27|few|TRBJ2-5
CASSLSTAGVYETQYF
TGTGCCAGCAGTTTATCGACGGCAGGCGTATATGAGACCCAGTACTTC
>.|TRBV2|.|TRBJ1-1
CASSEVQCEAFF
TGTGCCAGCAGTGAAGTGCAGTGTGAAGCTTTCTTT
>TRBD2|TRBV6-5|.|TRBJ2-4
CASKGLAGPKNIQYF
TGTGCCAGCAAGGGGCTAGCGGGGCCCAAAAACATTCAGTACTTC
>.|TRBV25-1|once|TRBJ2-7
CASSESYRPWGYEQYF
TGTGCCAGCAGTGAATCGTACAGGCCATGGGGCTACGAGCAGTACTTC
>.|TRBV19|.|TRBJ1-5
CASSIAGLSNQPQHF
TGTGCCAGTAGTATTGCGGGGTTAAGCAATCAGCCCCAGCATTTT
>TRBD1|TRBV7-2|few|TRBJ1-6
CASSWNRGLDSPLHF
TGTGCCAGCAGCTGGAACAGGGGTCTGGATTCACCCCTCCACTTT
>.|TRBV6-4|.|TRBJ1-2
CASSDSGNYGYTF
TGTGCCAGCAGTGACTCCGGGAACTATGGCTACACCTTC
>.|TRBV11-2|.|TRBJ2-7
CASSVVGSEQYF
TGTGCCAGCAGCGTAGTGGGGAGCGAGCAGTACTTC
>TRBD1|TRBV7-6|.|TRBJ1-2
CASSLQTGRDYGYTF
TGTGCCAGCAGCTTACAGACAGGGAGAGACTATGGCTACACCTTC
>.|TRBV28|.|TRBJ2-1
CASSSPREPPNNEQFF
TGTGCCAGCAGTTCCCCCCGGGAGCCCCCAAACAATGAGCAGTTCTTC
>.|TRBV19|.|TRBJ2-1
CASSIREGNEQFF
TGTGCCAGTAGTATCAGGGAAGGCAATGAGCAGTTCTTC
>TRBD1|TRBV7-9|.|TRBJ2-7
CASSFGTDTYEQYF
TGTGCCAGCAGCTTCGGGACAGATACCTACGAGCAGTACTTC
>TRBD1|TRBV27|once|TRBJ2-7
CASGQGGNEQYF
TGTGCCAGCGGACAGGGTGGGAACGAGCAGTACTTC
>TRBD1|TRBV27|.|TRBJ1-5
CASSPWTGFEPQHF
TGTGCCAGCAGTCCGTGGACAGGGTTTGAGCCCCAGCATTTT
>TRBD2|TRBV5-5|.|TRBJ2-1
CASSPSSGAYNEQFF
TGTGCCAGCAGCCCTTCTAGCGGGGCCTACAATGAGCAGTTCTTC
>.|TRBV5-6|.|TRBJ1-1
CASSLGRVGTEAFF
TGTGCCAGCAGCTTGGGCAGGGTGGGGACTGAAGCTTTCTTT
>TRBD1|TRBV27|.|TRBJ1-4
CASSPPGQGWGAGEKLFF
TGTGCCAGCAGTCCGCCTGGACAGGGGTGGGGCGCGGGCGAAAAACTGTTTTTT
>TRBD1|TRBV6-5|.|TRBJ1-2
CASRVLYRGSYGYTF
TGTGCCAGCAGGGTCCTTTACAGGGGAAGCTATGGCTACACCTTC
>TRBD1|TRBV7-9|once|TRBJ1-2
CASSGDRVFGYTF
TGTGCCAGCAGCGGGGACAGGGTTTTTGGCTACACCTTC
>.|TRBV2|.|TRBJ2-4
CASSPGVGERNIQYF
TGTGCCAGCAGCCCCGGGGTCGGGGAACGCAACATTCAGTACTTC
>TRBD1|TRBV27|.|TRBJ1-2
CASSLSQGDYGYTF
TGTGCCAGCAGTTTGTCACAGGGGGACTATGGCTACACCTTC
>TRBD2|TRBV5-1|.|TRBJ2-1
CASSPIAGGYNEQFF
TGCGCCAGCAGCCCTATAGCGGGAGGGTACAATGAGCAGTTCTTC
>.|TRBV4-3|.|TRBJ1-4
CASSHYWDIGTNEKLFF
TGCGCCAGCAGCCACTATTGGGACATCGGAACTAATGAAAAACTGTTTTTT
>.|TRBV5-4|few|TRBJ1-1
CASSLYGGGTEAFF
TGTGCCAGCAGCTTGTACGGGGGAGGCACTGAAGCTTTCTTT
>TRBD2|TRBV9|.|TRBJ2-1
CASSVTSGSVNEQFF
TGTGCCAGCAGCGTAACTAGCGGGAGTGTCAATGAGCAGTTCTTC
>.|TRBV29-1|.|TRBJ2-7
CSVEETPTQGPARYEQYF
TGCAGCGTTGAAGAAACCCCCACGCAGGGGCCAGCCCGCTACGAGCAGTACTTC
>.|TRBV2|.|TRBJ2-1
CATDRDSSGNSNEQFF
TGTGCCACCGACAGGGATAGTAGCGGGAACTCGAATGAGCAGTTCTTC